These T cell receptor beta chains were read from a single sample in a study of blood T cell repertoires in COVID-19. The repertoire was sequenced with immunoSEQ multiplex PCR; TCRdb's copy has only in-frame clones and lacks some. Here the sample spans more than 200,000 clones, more than 70% being singletons. Sequenced sample: peripheral blood. Receptor source: a man aged 35-49 years with active or convalescent COVID-19. The CDR3 runs from the conserved cysteine through the conserved F or W. A D gene is named only where the DNA matches it firmly. A row's size may be missing; if present it is once, few, many or a size class.

DNA	CDR3	V	J	size	D
TGTGCCAGCAGCTCAGATGCAACTAATGAAAAACTGTTTTTT	CASSSDATNEKLFF	TRBV9	TRBJ1-4	-	-
TGTGCCAGCAGCTTAGCAGGGGGCAGTGGCTACACCTTC	CASSLAGGSGYTF	TRBV7-9	TRBJ1-2	once	TRBD1
TGTGCCAGCAGTCACCCCCAGGGAACGGGTCAGCCCCAGCATTTT	CASSHPQGTGQPQHF	TRBV6-5	TRBJ1-5	-	-
TGTGCCAGCAGCCGCTTTACAGGGGAGGGAAACACCATATATTTT	CASSRFTGEGNTIYF	TRBV4-2	TRBJ1-3	-	TRBD1
TGTGCCAGCAGCGCCCCTTTCCGGGACAGTGAAGCTTTCTTT	CASSAPFRDSEAFF	TRBV7-9	TRBJ1-1	few	TRBD1
TGTGCCACCAGCAGGACCAGTGCCGGGGGTCGGCAGTACTTC	CATSRTSAGGRQYF	TRBV15	TRBJ2-7	-	-
TGCGCCAGCAGTGACCGGTACGAGCAGTACTTC	CASSDRYEQYF	TRBV10-2	TRBJ2-7	few	-
TGTGCCAGCAGCCATGGGCTGGGCCTGAAGGCTTTCTTT	CASSHGLGLKAFF	TRBV5-6	TRBJ1-1	-	-
TGTGCCAGCAGCTCCGGAGGGGCCAGCTCTGGAAACACCATATATTTT	CASSSGGASSGNTIYF	TRBV11-3	TRBJ1-3	-	-
TGTGCCAGCAGTTTTCAGGGGCTTGGTGAAAAACTGTTTTTT	CASSFQGLGEKLFF	TRBV28	TRBJ1-4	-	-
TGTGCCAGCAGTTCGACAGGGAGGTACACCGGGGAGCTGTTTTTT	CASSSTGRYTGELFF	TRBV2	TRBJ2-2	-	-
TGTGCTAGTTCCACCAGGGGACCTAATGAAAAACTGTTTTTT	CASSTRGPNEKLFF	TRBV12-5	TRBJ1-4	-	-
TGCGCCAGCAGTGCCCCGGGACAGGGGTCCGAAAAACTGTTTTTT	CASSAPGQGSEKLFF	TRBV10-2	TRBJ1-4	-	TRBD1
TGCGCCAGCAGCCCCGGGAGGGGGATAGATACGCAGTATTTT	CASSPGRGIDTQYF	TRBV5-1	TRBJ2-3	-	TRBD2
TGTGCCAGCAGTCCGGGACTAGCGGTAGGCTACGAGCAGTACTTC	CASSPGLAVGYEQYF	TRBV6-5	TRBJ2-7	-	TRBD2
TGTGCCAGTAGTCCTTGGACAGGGACCATGATGAACACTGAAGCTTTCTTT	CASSPWTGTMMNTEAFF	TRBV19	TRBJ1-1	-	TRBD1
TGTGCCACCAGTGAGGGGACAGGGCCAAACTATGGCTACACCTTC	CATSEGTGPNYGYTF	TRBV24-1	TRBJ1-2	-	TRBD1
TGTGCCAGCAGCTTAGATCTGGGGGCGCGCTATGGCTACACCTTC	CASSLDLGARYGYTF	TRBV7-8	TRBJ1-2	few	-
TGTGCTAGCAGCTTAGGCCAGGGGGGCACCGGGGAGCTGTTTTTT	CASSLGQGGTGELFF	TRBV7-7	TRBJ2-2	-	-
TGTGCCACTACCTCAAATTTGGGGCACACCGGGGAGCTGTTTTTT	CATTSNLGHTGELFF	TRBV18	TRBJ2-2	-	-
TGCGCCAGCAGCTTGAGGTTACAGGGGGACCAGGAGGAGCAGTACTTC	CASSLRLQGDQEEQYF	TRBV5-1	TRBJ2-5	-	TRBD1
TGTGCCAGCAGCACCCGACTAGCGGGGGGAGAGACCCAGTACTTC	CASSTRLAGGETQYF	TRBV5-4	TRBJ2-5	-	TRBD2
TGTGCCAGCAGCCTTAGCGGGGTCAGGTACGATGGCTACACCTTC	CASSLSGVRYDGYTF	TRBV27	TRBJ1-2	-	-
TGTGCCAGCAGTTCCCCGGGGGCCGGGGAGCTGTTTTTT	CASSSPGAGELFF	TRBV5-4	TRBJ2-2	-	-
TGTGCCAGCAGTTATGACAGGGTTGGCGAAAAACTGTTTTTT	CASSYDRVGEKLFF	TRBV6-5	TRBJ1-4	-	TRBD1
TGTGCCAGCAGCTTGAGGGGCAGGGGAGAGACCCAGTACTTC	CASSLRGRGETQYF	TRBV2	TRBJ2-5	once	-
TGTGCCAGCAGTCAACCTTCGACTCACTCTGGAAACACCATATATTTT	CASSQPSTHSGNTIYF	TRBV25-1	TRBJ1-3	-	-
TGTGCCAGCTGCGGGACCCCCAAGGGCAATCAGCCCCAGCATTTT	CASCGTPKGNQPQHF	TRBV19	TRBJ1-5	-	-
TGCGCCAGCAGCCAAGATTGGCAGGGGGCCTACAATGAGCAGTTCTTC	CASSQDWQGAYNEQFF	TRBV4-1	TRBJ2-1	-	TRBD1
TGTGCCAGCAGTCATGGGCTGGGCACAGATACGCAGTATTTT	CASSHGLGTDTQYF	TRBV6-5	TRBJ2-3	few	-
TGCGCCAGCAGCCGCGGGACAGGTGGGGGAAACACCATATATTTT	CASSRGTGGGNTIYF	TRBV5-1	TRBJ1-3	few	TRBD1
TGTGCCAGCAGTGAGTTCACAGGGGGACAGGGGGCCACCGGGGAGCTGTTTTTT	CASSEFTGGQGATGELFF	TRBV25-1	TRBJ2-2	-	TRBD1
TGTGCCAGCAGTGTCCTTGGGACAGGGGCGAACACCGGGGAGCTGTTTTTT	CASSVLGTGANTGELFF	TRBV6-1	TRBJ2-2	-	TRBD1
TGTGCCAGCAGCCAAGATGGGCAGGCATCTGGCTACACCTTC	CASSQDGQASGYTF	TRBV4-2	TRBJ1-2	-	-
TGTGCCATCAGAGACAGGGTAGGGAGCACTGAAGCTTTCTTT	CAIRDRVGSTEAFF	TRBV10-3	TRBJ1-1	-	TRBD1
TGCAGTGCTAGTGCCCGGTCTCGGGGCTACACCTTC	CSASARSRGYTF	TRBV20-1	TRBJ1-2	-	-
TGTGCCAGTAGTATTCTTAATGAAAAACTGTTTTTT	CASSILNEKLFF	TRBV19	TRBJ1-4	-	-
TGTGCCAGCAGCGTTTCGACTAATGAAGATGAAAAACTGTTTTTT	CASSVSTNEDEKLFF	TRBV9	TRBJ1-4	-	-
TGTGCCACCAGTGATTCTGGCAGCGCCTACGAGCAGTACTTC	CATSDSGSAYEQYF	TRBV24-1	TRBJ2-7	-	-
TGTGCCAGCAGCACCCAGGGTTTTGGCACTGAAGCTTTCTTT	CASSTQGFGTEAFF	TRBV7-2	TRBJ1-1	-	-
TGTGCCAGCAGTCGTCGGACAACTGAAGCTTTCTTT	CASSRRTTEAFF	TRBV6-2/TRBV6-3	TRBJ1-1	-	-
TGTGCCAGCCGATGGGGGGACAGCACCTACGAGCAGTACTTC	CASRWGDSTYEQYF	TRBV27	TRBJ2-7	-	-
TGTGCCAGCAGCTTAGAAGAAGCGGGAGGTTACAATGAGCAGTTCTTC	CASSLEEAGGYNEQFF	TRBV11-3	TRBJ2-1	few	TRBD2
TGTGCCAGCAGCGCCGGGATTAGCACAGATACGCAGTATTTT	CASSAGISTDTQYF	TRBV2	TRBJ2-3	-	-
TGTGCCAGCTCACCACCCCTAGCGGGGCTCACAGATACGCAGTATTTT	CASSPPLAGLTDTQYF	TRBV18	TRBJ2-3	once	TRBD2
TGTGCCAGCAGCGTAAGAAGTCGGGATGAAGCTTTCTTT	CASSVRSRDEAFF	TRBV9	TRBJ1-1	-	-
TGTGCCAGCACCCCCCGGACAGGGGGAAACACCATATATTTT	CASTPRTGGNTIYF	TRBV9	TRBJ1-3	few	TRBD1